The 8 T cell receptor beta chains below come from one sample, sequenced in a study of T-cell reconstitution after alpha-beta-depleted transplantation in children. For TCRbeta, the library was prepared with unique molecular identifiers. Each CDR3 protein is one row after TCRdb ran MiXCR on the PCR reads. This sample yields 500,000 or so distinct CDR3 sequences, of which 30% to 35% are seen a single time; 2.4% belongs to the top ten. The specimen comprised PBMCs from the stem cell graft donor, sampled from the stem cell graft. These receptors all stem from a human donor who donated a stem cell graft to a child with aplastic anemia.

This chain uses TRBV7-9 with TRBJ1-1; possible D gene TRBD1, 6 bases. This CDR3 has 12 amino acids. Germline lookup yields CDR1 SEHNR and CDR2 FQNEAQ (reference sequence). Deletions cut 4 bases from V and 6 bases from J, with 9 bases between. CDR3 protein: CASSSQGAEAFF. In nucleotides, the CDR3 is TGTGCCAGCAGCTCACAGGGCGCTGAAGCTTTCTTT.

This clonotype was observed a few times. This chain links TRBV24-1 with TRBJ1-4, with D unclear. Trimming shortened V by 9 bases and J by 8 bases, and 15 bases separated the two germline ends. The CDR3 sequence is 13 residues long. In germline, CDR1 is KGHDR, CDR2 SFDVKD. The CDR3 spells CATASGLGEKLFF. DNA of the CDR3: TGTGCCACCGCTTCCGGGTTGGGGGAAAAACTGTTTTTT.

The sample holds a few counts of this clonotype. The chain carries TRBV10-3 and TRBJ1-5; TRBD1 aligns across 8 bases. CDR1 and CDR2 from the germline V gene are ENHRY and SYGVKD. Trimming took 10 bases from V and 5 from J; bases not matched to a gene: 7. This CDR3 is 13 amino acids long. As DNA, the CDR3 is TGTGCCACCCAAGGACAGGGAGATCAGCCCCAGCATTTT. Encoded protein: CATQGQGDQPQHF.

The chain is built from TRBV29-1 and TRBJ2-3; TRBD2 agrees at 15 bases. This CDR3 comprises 15 residues. In germline, CDR1 is SQVTM, CDR2 ANQGSEA. J lost 5 bases, V lost 4 bases, and 4 bases had no gene match. This CDR3 is CSVAGLAGGGDTQYF. DNA for the CDR3: TGCAGCGTTGCGGGACTAGCGGGAGGTGGAGATACGCAGTATTTT.

The table lists this clonotype with a few counts. This sequence joins TRBV6-1 and TRBJ2-7, with a weak D call TRBD2 (6 bases). Germline V gene sequence: CDR1 MNHNS, CDR2 SASEGT. The CDR3 is 16 residues long. V was clipped by 5 bases and J by 1 base, with 18 bases between them. The DNA for the CDR3 is TGTGCCAGCAGTCCCCGAGGCGGGACGCTATCCTACGAGCAGTACGTC. Encoded protein: CASSPRGGTLSYEQYV.

This clonotype was found a few times. The V gene is TRBV12-3 or TRBV12-4, the J gene TRBJ2-5; the D is unclear. Trimming stripped 7 bases from V and 7 bases from J, with 13 bases between. This CDR3 comprises 12 residues. The CDR3 reads CASTLFGGTQYF. As DNA, the CDR3 is TGTGCCAGCACTTTGTTTGGTGGGACCCAGTACTTC.

The rearrangement joins TRBV5-1 to TRBJ1-1, with D possibly TRBD2 on 6 matching bases. The end of the DNA fits TRBJ2-2 better, so the J call may be wrong. The V gene's germline CDR1 is SGHRS and CDR2 YFSETQ. The CDR3 has 14 residues. The CDR3 DNA reads TGCGCCAGCATCGGGAGCCTGAACACCGGGGAGCTGTTTTTT. It yields the protein CASIGSLNTGELFF.

The CDR3 region is CASSQARLAETYEQYF. CDR3 bases: TGTGCCAGCAGCCAGGCACGACTAGCGGAGACTTACGAGCAGTACTTC. The chain couples TRBV4-2 to TRBJ2-7; 9 bases are a match to TRBD2. V was pared by 3 bases and J by 4 bases, with 10 bases of the junction left unmatched. The length of the CDR3 is 16 residues. Per the germline V gene, CDR1 is LGHNA and CDR2 is YNFKEQ.